Following are 6 T cell receptor beta chains from one sample sequenced in a study of CD8 T cells in Susac syndrome. RNA amounts of about 0.45 to 1 ug underwent reverse transcription with random hexamers. TCRdb processed the immunoSEQ multiplex PCR reads anew with MiXCR; each CDR3 protein has one entry. The sample gives approximately 190,000 distinct CDR3 sequences, around 93% of which show up once; about 0.15% is in the top ten. The material sequenced was CD8+ T cells from PBMCs. The receptors were sampled from a human donor with Susac syndrome.

The V call is TRBV7-9, the J call TRBJ2-7, with TRBD1 matching 10 bases. The V and J ends lost 4 bases and 5 bases, in that order; junction bases with no gene match: 5. The CDR3 runs to 14 residues. CDR1 and CDR2 from the germline V gene are SEHNR and FQNEAQ (reference sequence). The CDR3 DNA reads as TGTGCCAGCAGCTGGGGACAGGGGAGGAACGAGCAGTACTTC. The encoded protein is CASSWGQGRNEQYF.

V usage is TRBV9 and J usage is TRBJ2-3; D gene ambiguous. The CDR3 length is 13 residues. V was cut by 3 bases and J by 2 bases, with 7 bases left in between. Germline CDR1 is SGDLS and CDR2 is YYNGEE. The CDR3 DNA reads as TGTGCCAGCAGCGCTATTAACACAGATACGCAGTATTTT. Amino acid sequence: CASSAINTDTQYF.

This clonotype was detected once. V and J are TRBV13 and TRBJ2-5, with D maybe TRBD2 (6 bases). Germline V gives CDR1 PRHDT, CDR2 FYEKMQ (reference sequence). There are 14 residues in the CDR3. Trimming pared 4 bases from V and 5 bases from J, leaving 14 bases between. CDR3 sequence reads: CASSWRGFGETQYF. The DNA of the CDR3 is TGTGCCAGCAGCTGGAGGGGTTTTGGGGAGACCCAGTACTTC.

The rearrangement joins TRBV19 to TRBJ2-6; 8 nucleotides align to TRBD2. Germline trimming cut 7 bases from V and 4 bases from J; bases unmatched to any gene: 15. Germline V CDR1 and CDR2: LNHDA, SQIVND (reference sequence). The CDR3 is 18 residues long. The DNA of the CDR3 is TGTGCCAGTACCGAAATACTAGCGGACCTACCAGGGGCCAACGTCCTGACTTTC. Translated, it gives CASTEILADLPGANVLTF.

CDR3 sequence: CASSSIYRAEAFF. CDR3 nucleotide sequence: TGTGCCAGCAGCTCCATTTATCGAGCTGAAGCTTTCTTT. The genes are TRBV7-6 and TRBJ1-1; D ambiguous. With 4 bases removed from V and 6 bases from J, the gap between germline ends came to 12 bases. This CDR3 has 13 residues. Germline lookup yields CDR1 SGHVS and CDR2 FNYEAQ.

The chain links TRBV6-2 or TRBV6-3 to TRBJ1-6, with no clear D. Trimming removed 6 bases at V and 5 bases at J, with 20 bases between. Germline loops: CDR1 MNHEY, CDR2 SVGEGT. CDR3 length: 17 residues. The CDR3 nucleotides are TGTGCCAGCAGAATCTTCGCGGCAGGCGGCAATAATTCACCCCTCCACTTT. Protein sequence: CASRIFAAGGNNSPLHF.